This is a list of T cell receptor beta chains from one sample in a study of T cell responses to AZD1222 COVID-19 vaccine. The repertoire was sequenced with immunoSEQ multiplex PCR; TCRdb's copy has only in-frame clones and lacks some. The sample consists of about 86,000 clones, about nine tenths of them appearing once. The sequenced sample was peripheral blood, obtained 28 days after the second AZD1222 dose. These receptors were taken from an adult who received the AZD1222 COVID-19 vaccine. CDR3s include the opening cysteine and the closing phenylalanine or tryptophan. A D gene is named only where the DNA matches it firmly. The listing skips clone size in some rows; elsewhere it reads once, few, many or a size class.

>TRBV7-9|TRBJ1-4|NA|NA
TGTGCCAGCAGCTTATACAGCCGCGCTAATGAAAAACTGTTTTTT
CASSLYSRANEKLFF
>TRBV10-2|TRBJ1-2|TRBD1|NA
TGCGCCAGCACTAAGACAGGGTCTAATGGCTACACCTTC
CASTKTGSNGYTF
>TRBV3-1/TRBV3-2|TRBJ1-5|NA|NA
TGTGCCAGCAGCCAAAGATGGGGGGGATTCTATAGCAATCAGCCCCAGCATTTT
CASSQRWGGFYSNQPQHF
>TRBV7-9|TRBJ1-3|NA|NA
TGTGCCAGCAGCTACCACCGCTCTGGAAACACCATATATTTT
CASSYHRSGNTIYF
>TRBV10-1|TRBJ2-3|TRBD2|once
TGCGCCAGGCCCCCCCTCCGGACTAGCGGCACAGATACGCAGTATTTT
CARPPLRTSGTDTQYF
>TRBV7-8|TRBJ2-3|TRBD2|once
TGTGCCAGCAGCCCCACGGGGGGACTAGCGGGACCCAAGACCACAGATACGCAGTATTTT
CASSPTGGLAGPKTTDTQYF
>TRBV27|TRBJ1-1|TRBD1|NA
TGTGCCAGCAGTACGACAGGGTCTGATGGCACTGAAGCTTTCTTT
CASSTTGSDGTEAFF
>TRBV3-1/TRBV3-2|TRBJ2-7|TRBD1|NA
TGTGCCAGCAGCCCGCGACAGGGAAACTACGAGCAGTACTTC
CASSPRQGNYEQYF
>TRBV28|TRBJ1-4|NA|NA
TGTGCCAGCAGCCCCGCCCATGTAAAACTGTTTTTT
CASSPAHVKLFF
>TRBV4-1|TRBJ1-1|NA|NA
TGCGCCAGCAGCCTCTTCGGGACGGCCAACACTGAAGCTTTCTTT
CASSLFGTANTEAFF
>TRBV5-1|TRBJ1-2|NA|NA
TGCGCCAGCAGCTTGGGTCAGAACTATGGCTACACCTTC
CASSLGQNYGYTF
>TRBV6-6|TRBJ2-7|TRBD2|few
TGTGCCAGCAGAGAGCGGGAGGAAGACTACGAGCAGTACTTC
CASREREEDYEQYF
>TRBV19|TRBJ1-1|NA|NA
TGTGCCAGTAGTATTAGCGGGAACACTGAAGCTTTCTTT
CASSISGNTEAFF
>TRBV6-2/TRBV6-3|TRBJ1-2|NA|once
TGTGCCAGCAGTTACCCGACAGAAAGCCATTCAACTAACTATGGCTACACCTTC
CASSYPTESHSTNYGYTF
>TRBV30|TRBJ2-3|NA|few
TGTGCCTGGAGTCGGGGGAATAAGGCAGATACGCAGTATTTT
CAWSRGNKADTQYF
>TRBV6-1|TRBJ2-7|NA|few
TGTGCCAGCAGTGAATTGGGCGGGACCTCCTACGAGCAGTACTTC
CASSELGGTSYEQYF
>TRBV6-5|TRBJ2-7|NA|NA
TGTGCCAGCAGAACGTCATTGCGGGCCTACGAGCAGTACTTC
CASRTSLRAYEQYF
>TRBV28|TRBJ1-5|NA|NA
TGTGCCAGCAGTGCCAAGGGGGGCCGGCAGCCCCAGCATTTT
CASSAKGGRQPQHF
>TRBV5-6|TRBJ2-3|TRBD1|NA
TGTGCCAGCAGCTTGTCCAGGGGGCTGAGCACAGATACGCAGTATTTT
CASSLSRGLSTDTQYF
>TRBV25-1|TRBJ1-1|NA|many
TGTGCCAGCAGTATAAACAGGGCGGGCACTGAAGCTTTCTTT
CASSINRAGTEAFF
>TRBV2|TRBJ2-5|NA|NA
TGTGCCAGCAGTCTCGATTGGCGGGAGACCCAGTACTTC
CASSLDWRETQYF
>TRBV4-1|TRBJ1-1|NA|NA
TGCGCCAGCAGCCAAGAGGAGGGGGGCAGGCGGAACACTGAAGCTTTCTTT
CASSQEEGGRRNTEAFF
>TRBV4-1|TRBJ2-2|NA|NA
TGCGCCAGCAGCCAAGCGTCGGTTAGCACCGGGGAGCTGTTTTTT
CASSQASVSTGELFF
>TRBV14|TRBJ2-7|NA|NA
TGTGCCAGCAGCCAAGAGTTGCACCCGAAACTCTACGAGCAGTACTTC
CASSQELHPKLYEQYF
>TRBV19|TRBJ1-5|NA|NA
TGTGACTCAGACAGTGGCAATCAGCCCCAGCATTTT
CDSDSGNQPQHF
>TRBV30|TRBJ2-1|TRBD2|NA
TGTGCCTGGAGTATAGGGCTAGCGGGAGTCAGGGAGCAGTTCTTC
CAWSIGLAGVREQFF
>TRBV7-8|TRBJ1-6|NA|NA
TGTGCCAGCAGATATGGTGAGGGAAGTAATTCACCCCTCCACTTT
CASRYGEGSNSPLHF
>TRBV28|TRBJ2-7|TRBD1|NA
TGTGCCAGCAGTTTATGGGGTTGGACAGGTGGAAGATACGAGCAGTACTTC
CASSLWGWTGGRYEQYF
>TRBV25-1|TRBJ2-2|NA|NA
TGTGCCAGCAGTGAATATTACCGTCTCGGCACCGGGGAGCTGTTTTTT
CASSEYYRLGTGELFF
>TRBV18|TRBJ1-5|NA|NA
TGTGCCAGCTCACCAGGGCAGGGCAATCAGCCCCAGCATTTT
CASSPGQGNQPQHF
>TRBV27|TRBJ2-2|NA|NA
TGTGCCAGCAGGCCAGTGAACACCGGGGAGCTGTTTTTT
CASRPVNTGELFF
>TRBV6-1|TRBJ1-4|NA|NA
TGTGCCAGCAGTGAATTCGGGCGGATTCATAATGAAAAACTGTTTTTT
CASSEFGRIHNEKLFF
>TRBV10-1|TRBJ2-4|TRBD2|NA
TGCGCCAGCAGTGAGTCTTTGAGGGAGGGGAACATTCAGTACTTC
CASSESLREGNIQYF
>TRBV10-1|TRBJ2-1|NA|NA
TGCGCCAGCAGTGAGACCCCGGCCAATGAGCAGTTCTTC
CASSETPANEQFF
>TRBV7-2|TRBJ1-5|TRBD1|NA
TGTGCCAGCAGCCTATATACCGGGACAGGGGATCAGCCCCAGCATTTT
CASSLYTGTGDQPQHF
>TRBV18|TRBJ2-7|NA|NA
TGTGCCAGCTCGGGAGTGACAGGACCTACTTACGAGCAGTACTTC
CASSGVTGPTYEQYF
>TRBV5-1|TRBJ1-1|TRBD1|NA
TGCGCCAGCAGCTTGTCAGGACAGGGGACGGGGGAAGCTTTCTTT
CASSLSGQGTGEAFF
>TRBV5-5|TRBJ2-1|NA|NA
TGTGCCAGCAGACACCTAGGGACTGGGATAAACAATGAGCAGTTCTTC
CASRHLGTGINNEQFF
>TRBV13|TRBJ1-3|NA|once
TGTGCCAGCAGTGGAGCTTTGGGGAGTAACACCATATATTTT
CASSGALGSNTIYF
>TRBV28|TRBJ2-7|TRBD1|NA
TGTGCCAGCAGTCTGGACAGGGACGAGCAGTACTTC
CASSLDRDEQYF
>TRBV18|TRBJ1-1|NA|NA
TGTGCCAGCTCACCAGAGGTGGGCACTGAAGCTTTCTTT
CASSPEVGTEAFF
>TRBV7-8|TRBJ1-1|NA|NA
TGTGCCAGCAGCCGCGACAGAATGAACACTGAAGCTTTCTTT
CASSRDRMNTEAFF
>TRBV2|TRBJ2-3|TRBD1|NA
TGTGCCAGCAGTGGACAGGGGGTTAGCACAGATACGCAGTATTTT
CASSGQGVSTDTQYF
>TRBV3-1/TRBV3-2|TRBJ2-7|NA|NA
TGTGCCAGCAGCCATGTTAACAGGGATGTTGGCGAGCAGTACTTC
CASSHVNRDVGEQYF
>TRBV2|TRBJ1-6|NA|NA
TGTGCCAGCAGTGAGACAGTTTATTCACCCCTCCACTTT
CASSETVYSPLHF
>TRBV6-5|TRBJ1-2|NA|NA
TGTGCCAGCAGTCCAGGGAAGAACTATGGCTACACCTTC
CASSPGKNYGYTF
>TRBV6-1|TRBJ2-2|TRBD2|NA
TGTGCCAGCAGTGAATTACCCCCGATTGGGGGGGTCACCGGGGAGCTGTTTTTT
CASSELPPIGGVTGELFF
>TRBV5-1|TRBJ1-4|TRBD1|few
TGCGCCAGCAGCCCGGGACAGGGAACCTACCAGGAAAAACTGTTTTTT
CASSPGQGTYQEKLFF
>TRBV20-1|TRBJ2-1|NA|once
TGCAGTGCTAGCACCGGGAGTGAGCAGTTCTTC
CSASTGSEQFF
>TRBV11-3|TRBJ2-5|NA|NA
TGTGCCAGCAGCAGGGGGGACTATCAAGAGACCCAGTACTTC
CASSRGDYQETQYF
>TRBV13|TRBJ1-2|NA|NA
TGTGCCAGCAGCAGGGAGTCCTATGGCTACACCTTC
CASSRESYGYTF
>TRBV6-5|TRBJ2-3|NA|NA
TGTGCCAGCAGTTGGGAGGGGGGAACAACAGATACGCAGTATTTT
CASSWEGGTTDTQYF
>TRBV6-5|TRBJ2-5|NA|NA
TGTGCCAGCAGTAATGGGGGAGGCCCTCAAGAGACCCAGTACTTC
CASSNGGGPQETQYF
>TRBV6-2/TRBV6-3|TRBJ2-6|TRBD1|few
TGTGCCAGCAGTCCGCCGGGACAGGGCGGCTCTGGGGCCAACGTCCTGACTTTC
CASSPPGQGGSGANVLTF
>TRBV2|TRBJ1-4|TRBD1|NA
TGTGCCAGCAGTGATTACGTCAGGGGGGGACCAAATGAAAAACTGTTTTTT
CASSDYVRGGPNEKLFF